A selection of T cell receptor beta chains follows, all from one sample in a study of T cells after yellow fever vaccination. TCRdb re-derived calls from the 5' RACE reads in MiXCR, one entry per CDR3 protein. This sample has hundreds of thousands of distinct CDR3 sequences, with under 25% found just once. The source was PBMCs, collected 15 days after the yellow fever booster vaccination. The source is a man aged 25-45 years who received the YFV17D yellow fever vaccine. The CDR3 runs from the conserved cysteine through the conserved F or W. Each record gives: J gene, V gene, D gene, clone size, CDR3 protein, CDR3 DNA. D genes are given only for firm matches. Where a row states a size, it is once, few, many or the class of an expanded clone; other rows omit it.

J gene: TRBJ1-6; V gene: TRBV28; D gene: -; clone size: few; CDR3 protein: CASRFAGSPLHF; CDR3 DNA: TGTGCCAGCCGTTTCGCGGGTTCACCCCTCCACTTT
J gene: TRBJ2-3; V gene: TRBV30; D gene: TRBD2; clone size: few; CDR3 protein: CAWSVPSGGTDTQYF; CDR3 DNA: TGTGCCTGGAGTGTACCTAGCGGCGGCACAGATACGCAGTATTTT
J gene: TRBJ2-5; V gene: TRBV18; D gene: -; clone size: -; CDR3 protein: CASSPPAGRQAETQYF; CDR3 DNA: TGTGCCAGCTCACCACCGGCTGGACGACAGGCGGAGACCCAGTACTTC
J gene: TRBJ1-1; V gene: TRBV6-1; D gene: -; clone size: -; CDR3 protein: CASSVSNGKDFF; CDR3 DNA: TGTGCCAGCAGTGTTTCCAACGGTAAGGATTTCTTT
J gene: TRBJ2-6; V gene: TRBV19; D gene: -; clone size: many; CDR3 protein: CASSISGPGANVLTF; CDR3 DNA: TGTGCCAGTAGTATATCCGGGCCCGGGGCCAACGTCCTGACTTTC
J gene: TRBJ2-1; V gene: TRBV5-5; D gene: TRBD2; clone size: few; CDR3 protein: CASSLLAGLYNEQFF; CDR3 DNA: TGTGCCAGCAGCTTATTAGCGGGGCTCTACAATGAGCAGTTCTTC
J gene: TRBJ2-2; V gene: TRBV7-2; D gene: TRBD1; clone size: -; CDR3 protein: CASSPTGGRDTGELFF; CDR3 DNA: TGTGCCAGCAGCCCGACAGGGGGGAGGGACACCGGGGAGCTGTTTTTT
J gene: TRBJ2-1; V gene: TRBV15; D gene: TRBD2; clone size: -; CDR3 protein: CATSPGTSSYNEQFF; CDR3 DNA: TGTGCCACCAGCCCCGGGACTAGCTCCTACAATGAGCAGTTCTTC
J gene: TRBJ2-3; V gene: TRBV7-9; D gene: -; clone size: -; CDR3 protein: CASSPGVGAQQYF; CDR3 DNA: TGTGCCAGCAGCCCTGGCGTAGGGGCCCAGCAGTATTTT
J gene: TRBJ2-2; V gene: TRBV29-1; D gene: TRBD2; clone size: -; CDR3 protein: CSASKRDPALDTGELFF; CDR3 DNA: TGCAGCGCCTCAAAGCGGGACCCAGCCCTGGACACCGGGGAGCTGTTTTTT
J gene: TRBJ2-3; V gene: TRBV28; D gene: TRBD2; clone size: few; CDR3 protein: CASSFTSGNVDTQYF; CDR3 DNA: TGTGCCAGCAGTTTCACTAGCGGGAATGTAGATACGCAGTATTTT
J gene: TRBJ2-7; V gene: TRBV5-6; D gene: -; clone size: few; CDR3 protein: CASNQGNSYEQYF; CDR3 DNA: TGTGCCAGCAATCAGGGCAACTCCTACGAGCAGTACTTC
J gene: TRBJ2-2; V gene: TRBV3-1; D gene: -; clone size: few; CDR3 protein: CASSQRGWGKNTGELFF; CDR3 DNA: TGTGCCAGCAGCCAAAGGGGATGGGGGAAGAACACCGGGGAGCTGTTTTTT
J gene: TRBJ2-2; V gene: TRBV2; D gene: -; clone size: few; CDR3 protein: CASNEQIANTGELFF; CDR3 DNA: TGTGCCAGCAATGAACAGATCGCGAACACCGGGGAGCTGTTTTTT
J gene: TRBJ1-4; V gene: TRBV7-2; D gene: TRBD1; clone size: -; CDR3 protein: CASSSSGTGVNEKLFF; CDR3 DNA: TGTGCCAGCAGCTCGAGCGGGACAGGGGTTAATGAAAAACTGTTTTTT
J gene: TRBJ2-5; V gene: TRBV18; D gene: TRBD2; clone size: few; CDR3 protein: CASSPRGGESETQYF; CDR3 DNA: TGTGCCAGCTCACCACGGGGGGGAGAGTCGGAGACCCAGTACTTC
J gene: TRBJ2-1; V gene: TRBV11-2; D gene: TRBD2; clone size: -; CDR3 protein: CASSLVVASGTRSSYNEQFF; CDR3 DNA: TGTGCCAGCAGCTTAGTCGTGGCTAGCGGGACAAGGAGCTCCTACAATGAGCAGTTCTTC
J gene: TRBJ1-5; V gene: TRBV5-1; D gene: TRBD1; clone size: -; CDR3 protein: CASSLVGQGDQPQHF; CDR3 DNA: TGCGCCAGCAGCTTGGTGGGACAGGGAGATCAGCCCCAGCATTTT
J gene: TRBJ2-4; V gene: TRBV19; D gene: TRBD2; clone size: -; CDR3 protein: CASSLTGTSGSWGNIQYF; CDR3 DNA: TGTGCCAGTAGTCTCACCGGGACTAGCGGGAGTTGGGGAAACATTCAGTACTTC
J gene: TRBJ2-7; V gene: TRBV3-1; D gene: -; clone size: -; CDR3 protein: CASSQTGYYEQYF; CDR3 DNA: TGTGCCAGCAGCCAAACAGGATACTACGAGCAGTACTTC
J gene: TRBJ2-1; V gene: TRBV10-2; D gene: TRBD1; clone size: few; CDR3 protein: CASKRTGGVAYNEQFF; CDR3 DNA: TGCGCCAGCAAGAGGACAGGGGGCGTAGCCTACAATGAGCAGTTCTTC
J gene: TRBJ2-1; V gene: TRBV20-1; D gene: -; clone size: -; CDR3 protein: CSAYAVDEQFF; CDR3 DNA: TGCAGTGCTTACGCGGTGGATGAGCAGTTCTTC
J gene: TRBJ2-1; V gene: TRBV3-1; D gene: TRBD2; clone size: few; CDR3 protein: CASRDSGRGEQFF; CDR3 DNA: TGTGCCAGCAGGGATAGCGGGAGGGGTGAGCAGTTCTTC
J gene: TRBJ2-1; V gene: TRBV27; D gene: TRBD2; clone size: few; CDR3 protein: CASSLLGLAEHNEQFF; CDR3 DNA: TGTGCCAGCAGTTTACTAGGACTAGCGGAACACAATGAGCAGTTCTTC
J gene: TRBJ2-3; V gene: TRBV5-1; D gene: TRBD1; clone size: few; CDR3 protein: CASSFAGGKDTQYF; CDR3 DNA: TGCGCCAGCAGCTTCGCAGGGGGCAAAGATACGCAGTATTTT
J gene: TRBJ2-6; V gene: TRBV20-1; D gene: -; clone size: few; CDR3 protein: CSATLPFTVHGANVLTF; CDR3 DNA: TGCAGTGCTACGCTCCCCTTTACAGTGCATGGGGCCAACGTCCTGACTTTC
J gene: TRBJ2-3; V gene: TRBV7-8; D gene: TRBD2; clone size: -; CDR3 protein: CASSFVGLAGFPTTDTQYF; CDR3 DNA: TGTGCCAGCAGCTTCGTCGGACTAGCGGGGTTCCCCACAACTGATACGCAGTATTTT
J gene: TRBJ1-1; V gene: TRBV5-4; D gene: -; clone size: many; CDR3 protein: CASSLVRDTEAFF; CDR3 DNA: TGTGCCAGCAGCTTGGTCAGGGATACTGAAGCTTTCTTT
J gene: TRBJ2-3; V gene: TRBV7-2; D gene: -; clone size: -; CDR3 protein: CASSFTLPSTDTQYF; CDR3 DNA: TGTGCCAGCAGCTTTACTCTACCTAGCACAGATACGCAGTATTTT
J gene: TRBJ2-1; V gene: TRBV16; D gene: TRBD1; clone size: -; CDR3 protein: CASVQGQGEQFF; CDR3 DNA: TGTGCCAGCGTACAGGGGCAAGGTGAGCAGTTCTTC
J gene: TRBJ2-7; V gene: TRBV4-2; D gene: -; clone size: -; CDR3 protein: CASSQGMGPYEQYF; CDR3 DNA: TGTGCCAGCAGCCAAGGGATGGGCCCTTACGAGCAGTACTTC
J gene: TRBJ2-3; V gene: TRBV20-1; D gene: -; clone size: few; CDR3 protein: CSARDQPFTQYF; CDR3 DNA: TGCAGTGCTAGAGATCAACCATTTACGCAGTATTTT